Below are 25 T cell receptor beta chains sequenced from a single sample in a study of blood T cell repertoires in COVID-19 (dated by TCRdb to 2019 to 2021). To prepare the library, the immunoSEQ multiplex PCR assay was applied. In its TCRdb copy, this immuneACCESS table keeps in-frame sequences only and misses some clones. Where compared with another copy, unresolved V genes explain less than half of these, and the others have no known cause. Here the sample has under 95,000 clones; 85% to 90% occur a single time. Roughly 5% of the sample is taken by the ten largest. The sample taken for sequencing was peripheral blood. These receptors were taken from a man between 40 and 49 years old with acute or convalescent COVID-19.

The chain links TRBV7-9 to TRBJ2-2; 7 nucleotides align to TRBD2. This CDR3 region has 16 residues. The V gene end was trimmed by 1 base and the J gene end by 1 base; junction bases not matched to a gene: 3. Germline CDR1 reads SEHNR; CDR2 reads FQNEAQ (reference sequence). CDR3 protein: CASSLVGGGNTGELFF. In nucleotides, the CDR3 is TGTGCCAGCAGCTTAGTTGGCGGGGGGAACACCGGGGAGCTGTTTTTT.

The chain is built from TRBV13 and TRBJ1-3; possible D gene TRBD1, 5 bases. Germline CDR1 PRHDT, CDR2 FYEKMQ (reference sequence). With 5 bases removed from V and 4 bases from J, the gap between germline ends came to 18 bases. There are 16 residues in the CDR3. The CDR3 sequence is CASSMGTGSGGNTIYF. Written as DNA, the CDR3 is TGTGCCAGCAGCATGGGGACCGGGAGTGGGGGAAACACCATATATTTT.

J is TRBJ2-2 and V is TRBV19; 10 bases map to TRBD1. Trimming took 5 bases from V and 2 from J; bases not matched to a gene: 11. Germline CDR1 LNHDA, CDR2 SQIVND (reference sequence). This CDR3 is built from 18 residues. CDR3 nucleotides: TGTGCCAGTAGTCCAACCGGGACAGGGGCCGGTAACACCGGGGAGCTGTTTTTT. Translating it yields CASSPTGTGAGNTGELFF.

V gene TRBV24-1 combines with J gene TRBJ2-6; the D gene is possibly TRBD2 (5 bases). The ends were cut back, 0 bases at V and 1 base at J, with 9 bases in the middle. The germline CDR1 and CDR2 sequences are KGHDR and SFDVKD. This CDR3 spans 17 amino acids. The CDR3 loop reads CATSDLKRGSGANVLTF. CDR3 nucleotides: TGTGCCACCAGTGATTTGAAACGGGGATCTGGGGCCAACGTCCTGACTTTC.

This rearrangement joins TRBV18 to TRBJ2-4, with D perhaps matching TRBD2 (6 bases). Deletions cut 5 bases from V and 10 bases from J, with 9 bases between. The length of the CDR3 is 11 residues. Germline V gives CDR1 KGHSH, CDR2 LQKENI. The CDR3 bases are TGTGCCAGCTCAGCGGGAAAGATTCAGTACTTC. Translation gives CASSAGKIQYF.

V and J are TRBV7-2 and TRBJ2-1, with 10 bases fitting TRBD2. This CDR3 has 18 amino acids. V trimming: 1 base; J trimming: 8 bases; junction bases outside the gene matches: 14. Per the germline V gene, CDR1 is SGHTA and CDR2 is FQGNSA. This chain's CDR3 is CASSLVGLAGDLGDEQFF. For the CDR3, the DNA is TGTGCCAGCAGCTTAGTAGGGCTAGCGGGGGACCTAGGGGATGAGCAGTTCTTC.

V usage is TRBV2 and J usage is TRBJ1-2, with a weak D call TRBD1 (6 bases). The germline V gene encodes CDR1 SNHLY and CDR2 FYNNEI. The CDR3 consists of 14 residues. Trimming left V 0 bases short and J 8 bases short, with 13 bases between. The CDR3 sequence is CASSEARTGSGYTF. As DNA, the CDR3 is TGTGCCAGCAGTGAAGCGCGAACAGGGTCCGGCTACACCTTC.

This chain links TRBV11-2 with TRBJ2-2; TRBD2 matches at 7 bases. Germline V gene lookup returns CDR1 SGHAT and CDR2 FQNNGV. The V gene end was trimmed by 1 base and the J gene end by 1 base; junction bases not matched to a gene: 6. This CDR3 spans 17 amino acids. This CDR3 reads CASSLVGLAENTGELFF. DNA for the CDR3: TGTGCCAGCAGCTTAGTTGGTCTAGCGGAGAACACCGGGGAGCTGTTTTTT.

The chain recombines TRBV18 with TRBJ1-6, with 9 nucleotides matching TRBD1. Germline V lookup: CDR1 KGHSH, CDR2 LQKENI. The CDR3 runs 16 residues. V shed 3 bases, J shed 6 bases, and the junction held 6 bases outside the gene matches. DNA of the CDR3: TGTGCCAGCTCACCCACGGACAGGGGACTTAATTCACCCCTCCACTTT. Translation: CASSPTDRGLNSPLHF.

The V call is TRBV19, the J call TRBJ1-1, with 9 bases fitting TRBD1. The CDR3 extends over 14 amino acids. V was clipped by 5 bases and J by 5 bases; unmatched bases: 6. Germline V lookup: CDR1 LNHDA, CDR2 SQIVND (reference sequence). The CDR3 DNA reads TGTGCCAGTAGTCTCCGGACAGGGGAGACTGAAGCTTTCTTT. Translation gives CASSLRTGETEAFF.

This sequence joins TRBV10-2 and TRBJ1-4, with 7 bases matching TRBD1. The germline V gene encodes CDR1 WSHSY and CDR2 SAAADI. V shed 5 bases, J shed 7 bases, and the junction held 10 bases outside the gene matches. This CDR3 is built from 15 residues. The CDR3 loop reads CASSRIAGDSEKLFF. CDR3 DNA sequence: TGCGCCAGCAGTCGTATCGCCGGGGACAGTGAAAAACTGTTTTTT.

The rearrangement joins TRBV9 to TRBJ2-2; D perhaps matches TRBD1 (6 bases). Germline CDR1 reads SGDLS; CDR2 reads YYNGEE. The germline V and J ends were trimmed by 4 bases and 4 bases, with 8 bases remaining between them. The CDR3 sequence is 13 residues long. The CDR3 region has the DNA TGTGCCAGCAGCTACAGGGTCACCGGGGAGCTGTTTTTT. Amino acids: CASSYRVTGELFF.

The chain joins TRBV6-6 to TRBJ1-2, with no clear D. Trimming shortened V by 0 bases and J by 5 bases, and 7 bases separated the two germline ends. The germline V gene encodes CDR1 MNHNY and CDR2 SVGAGI (reference sequence). The CDR3 is made up of 13 amino acids. The DNA of the CDR3 is TGTGCCAGCAGTTACTCGATCACATATGGCTACACCTTC. Amino acid sequence: CASSYSITYGYTF.

J is TRBJ1-1 and V is TRBV25-1; no clear D gene. Per the germline V gene, CDR1 is MGHDK and CDR2 is SYGVNS. CDR3 length: 13 amino acids. Trimming shortened V by 1 base and J by 4 bases, and 7 bases separated the two germline ends. In DNA form, the CDR3 reads TGTGCCAGCAGTGAATCTCGGGGCACTGAAGCTTTCTTT. This translates into CASSESRGTEAFF.

V gene TRBV6-5 combines with J gene TRBJ1-2; TRBD1 is a possible D gene (6 bases). Germline lookup yields CDR1 MNHEY and CDR2 SVGAGI. V lost 0 bases and J 2 bases, leaving 13 bases between the germline ends. The CDR3 extends over 16 amino acids. This CDR3 is CASSYSIPGTNYGYTF. CDR3 sequence (DNA): TGTGCCAGCAGTTACTCGATTCCCGGGACAAACTATGGCTACACCTTC.

By sample fraction, this clone is medium-sized. V and J are TRBV27 and TRBJ2-7; 9 bases align to TRBD2. With V trimmed by 7 bases and J by 2 bases, 6 bases remained unmatched. Germline V CDR1 and CDR2: MNHEY, SMNVEV (reference sequence). CDR3 length equals 14 residues. CDR3 in DNA: TGTGCCAGCACCCCCCTAGCGGGAACCTACGAGCAGTACTTC. Residues: CASTPLAGTYEQYF.

The V gene is TRBV10-3, the J gene TRBJ2-3; 8 bases agree with TRBD1. V dropped 5 bases and J dropped 3; count of bases not matched to a gene: 7. In germline, CDR1 is ENHRY, CDR2 SYGVKD. The CDR3 sequence is 15 residues long. CDR3 protein: CAISSGTGPTDTQYF. Written as DNA, the CDR3 is TGTGCCATCAGTTCCGGGACAGGCCCTACAGATACGCAGTATTTT.

This clone occurred once. The chain links TRBV7-3 to TRBJ2-6; D possibly corresponds to TRBD2 (6 bases). The CDR3 extends over 13 amino acids. V was cut by 5 bases and J by 8 bases, with 10 bases left in between. The germline CDR1 and CDR2 sequences are SGHTA and FQGTGA. The CDR3 is CASSPGLPNVLTF. DNA of the CDR3: TGTGCCAGCAGCCCGGGACTGCCCAACGTCCTGACTTTC. The full variable domain, in which reference TRBV7-3 and TRBJ2-6 provide the parts outside the CDR3, is GAGVSQTPSNKVTEKGKYVELRCDPISGHTALYWYRQSLGQGPEFLIYFQGTGAADDSGLPNDRFFAVRPEGSVSTLKIQRTERGDSAVYLCASSPGLPNVLTFGAGSRLTVL.

V gene TRBV15 combines with J gene TRBJ1-4; D is perhaps TRBD1 (5 bases). Germline V lookup: CDR1 LNHNV, CDR2 YYDKDF (reference sequence). V gave up 1 base and J gave up 8 bases, with 14 bases separating them. The CDR3 spans 15 residues. CDR3 sequence reads: CATSRVTGGLEKLFF. DNA of the CDR3: TGTGCCACCAGCAGAGTAACAGGCGGATTAGAAAAACTGTTTTTT. Variable domain in full (rest from reference TRBV15 and TRBJ1-4): DAMVIQNPRYQVTQFGKPVTLSCSQTLNHNVMYWYQQKSSQAPKLLFHYYDKDFNNEADTPDNFQSRRPNTSFCFLDIRSPGLGDTAMYLCATSRVTGGLEKLFFGSGTQLSVL.

This chain uses TRBV19 with TRBJ1-2; 7 positions match TRBD1. V lost 8 bases to trimming and J lost 3 bases; unmatched junction nucleotides: 3. The V gene's germline CDR1 is LNHDA and CDR2 SQIVND (reference sequence). The CDR3 runs to 12 residues. In nucleotides, the CDR3 is TGTGCCAGTCGGACAGGACACTATGGCTACACCTTC. Its translation is CASRTGHYGYTF.

The chain recombines TRBV7-8 with TRBJ2-3; 10 bases map to TRBD2. Germline loops: CDR1 SGHVS, CDR2 FQNEAQ. Trimming took 5 bases from V and 3 from J; bases not matched to a gene: 17. The length of the CDR3 is 19 residues. CDR3 sequence (DNA): TGTGCCAGCAGCCCCAGGGGATTAGCGGGGGGCGATAGTACAGATACGCAGTATTTT. It specifies CASSPRGLAGGDSTDTQYF.

The rearrangement uses TRBV3-1 (or the pseudogene TRBV3-2) and TRBJ1-2; D call uncertain. Per the germline V gene, CDR1 is LGHDT and CDR2 is YNNKEL (reference sequence). V lost 1 base to trimming and J lost 7 bases, with 10 bases between them. This CDR3 has 13 residues. The CDR3 DNA reads TGTGCCAGCAGCCAAGGGGGAGATGGTGGCTACACCTTC. Translating it yields CASSQGGDGGYTF.

V and J are TRBV29-1 and TRBJ2-3; possible D gene TRBD1, 5 bases. The germline V and J ends were trimmed by 4 bases and 4 bases, with 15 bases remaining between them. CDR1 is SQVTM and CDR2 is ANQGSEA in the germline V gene. The CDR3 is 14 residues long. This chain's CDR3 is CSVADQGRADTQYF. CDR3 DNA sequence: TGCAGCGTTGCGGATCAGGGTCGGGCAGATACGCAGTATTTT.

The chain is built from TRBV12-5 and TRBJ2-5; D possibly corresponds to TRBD1 (5 bases). Germline V gene data show CDR1 as LGHNT and CDR2 as FRNRAP. Trimming cost V 6 bases and J 2 bases, with 10 bases left between them. CDR3 length: 13 amino acids. DNA of the CDR3: TGTGCTAGTGGCACGACAGAGCAAGAGACCCAGTACTTC. It translates to CASGTTEQETQYF.

This clone was detected once. The chain combines TRBV4-1 with TRBJ2-7; weak D call: TRBD1 (6 bases). CDR3 length equals 15 residues. The V end was cut by 1 base, the J end by 3 bases, with 13 bases between. Germline CDR1 is MGHRA and CDR2 is YSYEKL. The CDR3 nucleotides read TGCGCCAGCAGCCAAGTGCTCAGCAGGGGCTACGAGCAGTACTTC. This sequence encodes CASSQVLSRGYEQYF.